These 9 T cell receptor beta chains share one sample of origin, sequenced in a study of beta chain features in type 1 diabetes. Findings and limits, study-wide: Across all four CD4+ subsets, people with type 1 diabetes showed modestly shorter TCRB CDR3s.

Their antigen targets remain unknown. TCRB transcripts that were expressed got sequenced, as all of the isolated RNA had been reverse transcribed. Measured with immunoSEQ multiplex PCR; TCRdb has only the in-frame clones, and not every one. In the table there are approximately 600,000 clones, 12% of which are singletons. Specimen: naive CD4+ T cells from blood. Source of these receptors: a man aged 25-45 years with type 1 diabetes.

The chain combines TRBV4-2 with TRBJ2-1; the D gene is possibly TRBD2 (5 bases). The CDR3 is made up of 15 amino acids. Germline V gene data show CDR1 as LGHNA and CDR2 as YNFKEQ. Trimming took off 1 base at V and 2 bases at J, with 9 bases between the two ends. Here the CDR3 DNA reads TGTGCCAGCAGCCAAGGGAGGCAGGCCTACAATGAGCAGTTCTTC. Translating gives CASSQGRQAYNEQFF.

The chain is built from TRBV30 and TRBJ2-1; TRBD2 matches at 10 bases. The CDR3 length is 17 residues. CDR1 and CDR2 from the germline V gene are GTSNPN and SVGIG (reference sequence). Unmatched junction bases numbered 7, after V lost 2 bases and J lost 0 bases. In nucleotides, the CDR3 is TGTGCCTGGAGTTGGTCTAGCGGGGGCCACTCCTACAATGAGCAGTTCTTC. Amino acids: CAWSWSSGGHSYNEQFF.

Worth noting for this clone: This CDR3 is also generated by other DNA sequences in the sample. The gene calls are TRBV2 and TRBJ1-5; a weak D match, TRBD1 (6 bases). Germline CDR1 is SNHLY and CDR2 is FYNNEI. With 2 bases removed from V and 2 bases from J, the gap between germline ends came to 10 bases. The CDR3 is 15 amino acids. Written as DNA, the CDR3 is TGTGCCAGCAGTGAACAGGGGTCAGGCAATCAGCCCCAGCATTTT. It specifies CASSEQGSGNQPQHF.

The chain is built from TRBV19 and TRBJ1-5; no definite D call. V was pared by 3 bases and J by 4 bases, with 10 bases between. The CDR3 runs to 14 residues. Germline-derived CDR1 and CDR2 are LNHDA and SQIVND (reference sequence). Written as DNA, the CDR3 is TGTGCCAGTAGTATTCACGGACTTAATCAGCCCCAGCATTTT. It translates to CASSIHGLNQPQHF.

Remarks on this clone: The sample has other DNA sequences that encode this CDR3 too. CDR3 region: CASSSGYGYTF. In DNA, the CDR3 is TGTGCCAGCAGTTCCGGGTATGGCTACACCTTC. V gene TRBV28 combines with J gene TRBJ1-2; no reliable D call. Germline values: CDR1 MDHEN, CDR2 SYDVKM. This CDR3 spans 11 amino acids. Trimming took 4 bases from V and 5 from J, leaving 5 bases between them.

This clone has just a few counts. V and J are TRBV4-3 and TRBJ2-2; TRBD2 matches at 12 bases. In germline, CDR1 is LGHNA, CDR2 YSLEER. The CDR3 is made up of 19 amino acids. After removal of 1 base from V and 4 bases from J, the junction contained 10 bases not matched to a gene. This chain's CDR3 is CASSQASGLAGSVTGELFF. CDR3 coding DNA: TGCGCCAGCAGCCAAGCCTCCGGACTAGCGGGGTCAGTCACCGGGGAGCTGTTTTTT.

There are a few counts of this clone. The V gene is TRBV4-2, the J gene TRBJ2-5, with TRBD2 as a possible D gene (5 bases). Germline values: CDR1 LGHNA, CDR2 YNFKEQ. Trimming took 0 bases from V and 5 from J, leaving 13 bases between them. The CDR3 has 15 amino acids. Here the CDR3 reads CASSQDQSSSETQYF. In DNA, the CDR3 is TGTGCCAGCAGCCAAGATCAATCTAGCTCTGAGACCCAGTACTTC.

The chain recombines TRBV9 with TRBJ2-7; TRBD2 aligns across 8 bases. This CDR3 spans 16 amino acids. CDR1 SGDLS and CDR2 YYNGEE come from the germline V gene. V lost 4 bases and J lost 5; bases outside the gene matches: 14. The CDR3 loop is CASSPTTGTSVNEQYF. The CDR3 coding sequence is TGTGCCAGCAGCCCTACCACCGGGACTAGTGTTAACGAGCAGTACTTC.

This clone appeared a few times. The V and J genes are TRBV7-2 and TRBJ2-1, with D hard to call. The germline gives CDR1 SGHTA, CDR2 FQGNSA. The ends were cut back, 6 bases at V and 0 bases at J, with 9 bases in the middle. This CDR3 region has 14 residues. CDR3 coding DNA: TGTGCCAGCAGTTATCAGATCTCCTACAATGAGCAGTTCTTC. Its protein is CASSYQISYNEQFF.